This TCR beta chain was observed in a study of T cell repertoires in cytomegalovirus infection. In germline, CDR1 is SNHLY, CDR2 FYNNEI. The CDR3 is made up of 17 amino acids. V shed 2 bases and J shed 0 bases, with 16 bases lying between them. Via MiXCR, TCRdb re-called the reads, giving one row per CDR3 protein. The table records around 99,000 distinct CDR3 sequences, 25% to 30% of them present only once. This clonotype was counted only a few times. Antigen specificity is unknown. The TCR sequence derives from a human donor in good health (CMV status not recorded). Some clones in this sample may be carry-over from other donors' samples. Sequences were derived from CD8+ T cells from cultured PBMCs, sampled from culture after CMV antigen stimulation. The V and J genes are TRBV2 and TRBJ1-2; D possibly corresponds to TRBD1 (6 bases). The CDR3 here is CASSERAGAASNYGYTF. DNA for the CDR3: TGTGCCAGCAGTGAAAGGGCAGGGGCCGCCTCTAACTATGGCTACACCTTC.